Shown below are 32 T cell receptor beta chains from a single sample sequenced in a study of T cells in Graves' hyperthyroidism and ophthalmopathy. Amplified TCR beta CDR3 regions came from RNA transcripts. Researchers ran a first-round RT-PCR on the TCR CDR3 using the HTBI primer set. TCRdb used MiXCR to reprocess the multiplex PCR reads, holding one entry per CDR3 protein. The data hold 490,000 or so distinct CDR3 sequences, with 20% observed a single time. The material sequenced was blood. Receptors originate from a middle-aged man with Graves' ophthalmopathy.

This clonotype occurred many times. The rearrangement uses TRBV5-1 and TRBJ2-7; D gene unclear. Between the trimmed V and J ends, which lost 5 bases and 1 base, there was a span of 7 bases. Germline V lookup: CDR1 SGHRS, CDR2 YFSETQ. The CDR3 is 12 amino acids. CDR3 DNA: TGCGCCAGCAGGCAGAATTCCTACGAGCAGTACTTC. This sequence encodes CASRQNSYEQYF.

This clonotype was counted at least ten times. V usage is TRBV28 and J usage is TRBJ1-2; a weak D match, TRBD1 (5 bases). This CDR3 has 15 residues. V lost 4 bases and J lost 4, with 16 bases in between. Germline-derived CDR1 and CDR2 are MDHEN and SYDVKM. CDR3 DNA: TGTGCCAGCAGTTCACCGACAGTGGGGGGCTATGGCTACACCTTC. Protein: CASSSPTVGGYGYTF.

The CDR3 protein is CASSLSLAGGRGLETQYF. The CDR3 nucleotides read TGTGCCAGCAGTCTTTCTTTAGCGGGAGGGCGGGGTTTGGAGACCCAGTACTTC. The chain couples TRBV27 to TRBJ2-5; 11 nucleotides agree with TRBD2. This CDR3 comprises 18 residues. The J segment lost 5 bases and the V segment lost 5 bases, leaving 16 bases of the junction unmatched. CDR1 and CDR2 from the germline V gene are MNHEY and SMNVEV (reference sequence).

This chain links TRBV6-2 or TRBV6-3 with TRBJ2-1; D is perhaps TRBD1 (6 bases). CDR1 and CDR2 from the germline V gene are MNHEY and SVGEGT. This CDR3 spans 16 amino acids. The V end was cut by 4 bases, the J end by 2 bases, with 15 bases between. CDR3 loop: CASSSGGGGPYNEQFF. The DNA for the CDR3 is TGTGCCAGCAGTTCGGGTGGGGGCGGACCCTACAATGAGCAGTTCTTC.

This clonotype was seen just once. The V and J genes are TRBV5-1 and TRBJ2-4; TRBD1 matches 7 bases. After removal of 5 bases from V and 6 bases from J, the junction contained 11 bases not matched to a gene. This CDR3 comprises 15 residues. In germline, CDR1 is SGHRS, CDR2 YFSETQ. CDR3 region: CASSHGTVETNIQYF. CDR3 DNA sequence: TGCGCCAGCAGTCACGGGACAGTGGAAACAAACATTCAGTACTTC.

This clonotype was picked up a small number of times. Here the CDR3 reads CSARASGISDTQYF. CDR3 bases: TGCAGTGCTAGGGCTAGCGGGATCTCAGATACGCAGTATTTT. The chain employs TRBV20-1 and TRBJ2-3; 9 bases agree with TRBD2. The CDR3 is made up of 14 amino acids. CDR1 and CDR2 from the germline V gene are DFQATT and SNEGSKA (reference sequence). The junction had 5 bases not matched to a gene; V was cut back by 3 bases and J by 4 bases.

The rearrangement uses TRBV4-2 and TRBJ2-1, with 8 bases matching TRBD2. The CDR3 spans 16 residues. Germline trimming cut 0 bases from V and 4 bases from J; bases unmatched to any gene: 5. Germline CDR1 reads LGHNA; CDR2 reads YNFKEQ. In DNA form, the CDR3 reads TGTGCCAGCAGCCAAGATCGTAGCGGGACTTACAATGAGCAGTTCTTC. Residues: CASSQDRSGTYNEQFF.

The rearrangement uses TRBV18 and TRBJ1-5; no firm D call. There are 16 residues in the CDR3. V shed 6 bases and J shed 6 bases, with 21 bases lying between them. Germline V lookup: CDR1 KGHSH, CDR2 LQKENI. CDR3 residues: CASSPRAGKIGQPQHF. CDR3 nucleotides: TGTGCCAGCTCCCCGCGAGCAGGCAAGATCGGTCAGCCCCAGCATTTT. Complete variable domain (other parts from reference TRBV18 and TRBJ1-5): NAGVMQNPRHLVRRRGQEARLRCSPMKGHSHVYWYRQLPEEGLKFMVYLQKENIIDESGMPKERFSAEFPKEGPSILRIQQVVRGDSAAYFCASSPRAGKIGQPQHFGDGTRLSIL.

On this clonotype itself: A much bigger clone sits one base away, suggesting this may be a read error. This sequence joins TRBV2 and TRBJ2-2, with a tentative D call TRBD2 (5 bases). The CDR3 spans 11 residues. Germline V gene sequence: CDR1 SNHLY, CDR2 FYNNEI. Written as DNA, the CDR3 is TGTGCCAGCACCAAGACCGGGGAGCTGTCTTTT. This gives the protein CASTKTGELSF.

There are many counts of this clonotype. The chain joins TRBV6-1 to TRBJ2-7; 7 bases match TRBD1. Germline lookup yields CDR1 MNHNS and CDR2 SASEGT. This CDR3 region has 12 residues. J lost 9 bases, V lost 3 bases, and 5 bases had no gene match. The CDR3 is CASSDGTELQYF. CDR3 coding DNA: TGTGCCAGCAGTGATGGGACAGAGTTGCAGTACTTC.

This clonotype was seen more than once but under ten times. This rearrangement joins TRBV27 to TRBJ2-3; TRBD2 might be the D (6 bases). The germline V gene encodes CDR1 MNHEY and CDR2 SMNVEV (reference sequence). The CDR3 extends over 14 amino acids. V lost 8 bases and J lost 3, with 15 bases in between. In DNA, the CDR3 is TGTGCCAGCCGGGTATGGGGGGAGACAGATACGCAGTATTTT. This gives the protein CASRVWGETDTQYF.

V gene TRBV6-2 or TRBV6-3 combines with J gene TRBJ2-5; D gene uncertain. The CDR3 extends over 11 amino acids. The germline CDR1 and CDR2 sequences are MNHEY and SVGEGT. The V gene lost 8 bases and the J gene lost 5 bases, with 9 bases spanning the gap. The CDR3 nucleotides read TGTGCCAGCGGACCCCTTGAGACCCAGTACTTC. As protein: CASGPLETQYF.

This clonotype appeared many times. The rearrangement joins TRBV29-1 to TRBJ1-1; no definite D call. The CDR3 covers 14 residues. Trimming pared 3 bases from V and 4 bases from J, leaving 15 bases between. Germline V lookup: CDR1 SQVTM, CDR2 ANQGSEA. CDR3 sequence: CSVDWESAGTEAFF. CDR3 in DNA: TGCAGCGTTGATTGGGAGTCTGCGGGCACTGAAGCTTTCTTT.

This clonotype was detected a few times. The rearrangement joins TRBV15 to TRBJ2-2; possibly TRBD2 for D (7 bases). The CDR3 length is 16 residues. The germline V gene has CDR1 LNHNV and CDR2 YYDKDF (reference sequence). Trimming shortened V by 3 bases and J by 4 bases, and 15 bases separated the two germline ends. For the CDR3, the DNA is TGTGCCACCAGCAGCGGGAGGCAGGGGATCACCGGGGAGCTGTTTTTT. It translates to CATSSGRQGITGELFF.

This sequence joins TRBV5-6 and TRBJ2-1; 14 positions match TRBD2. V shed 4 bases, J shed 8 bases, and the junction held 11 bases outside the gene matches. The CDR3 sequence is 17 residues long. CDR1 and CDR2 from the germline V gene are SGHDT and YYEEEE. The CDR3 here is CASSGVGTSGRGHEQFF. The CDR3, as DNA: TGTGCCAGCAGCGGTGTCGGGACTAGCGGGAGAGGGCATGAGCAGTTCTTC.

Many counts were recorded for this clonotype. This chain uses TRBV27 with TRBJ2-7, with unresolved D. The CDR3 totals 13 residues. Trimming cost V 3 bases and J 3 bases, with 9 bases left between them. Per the germline V gene, CDR1 is MNHEY and CDR2 is SMNVEV (reference sequence). The CDR3 DNA reads TGTGCCAGCAGTTTGCCAGGTTACTACGAGCAGTACTTC. It yields the protein CASSLPGYYEQYF.

In this sample, this clonotype turned up a few times. V gene TRBV5-6 combines with J gene TRBJ1-4, with 7 bases aligning to TRBD1. Germline-derived CDR1 and CDR2 are SGHDT and YYEEEE. CDR3 length equals 15 residues. Trimming took 6 bases from V and 5 from J; bases not matched to a gene: 10. The CDR3 DNA sequence: TGTGCCAGCACCCTATTCGGGACAGCGAATGAAAAACTGTTTTTT. It encodes CASTLFGTANEKLFF.

This clonotype was detected only a few times. The chain links TRBV30 to TRBJ2-5, with 7 bases aligning to TRBD1. CDR3 size: 13 residues. V lost 3 bases to trimming and J lost 3 bases; unmatched junction nucleotides: 4. From germline, CDR1 is GTSNPN and CDR2 SVGIG (reference sequence). Here the CDR3 DNA reads TGTGCCTGGAGCCGGACAGGAAAAGAGACCCAGTACTTC. This translates into CAWSRTGKETQYF.

The chain uses TRBV7-2 and TRBJ2-2; D is undetermined. The V end was cut by 5 bases, the J end by 3 bases, with 13 bases between. The CDR3 has 15 residues. Germline CDR1 reads SGHTA; CDR2 reads FQGNSA. CDR3 nucleotide sequence: TGTGCCAGCAGCCCACCCTTGGGGTACACCGGGGAGCTGTTTTTT. This gives the protein CASSPPLGYTGELFF. Full variable domain (rest looked up from reference TRBV7-2 and TRBJ2-2): GAGVSQSPSNKVTEKGKDVELRCDPISGHTALYWYRQSLGQGLEFLIYFQGNSAPDKSGLPSDRFSAERTGGSVSTLTIQRTQQEDSAVYLCASSPPLGYTGELFFGEGSRLTVL.

This clonotype came up a few times. The V call is TRBV5-4, the J call TRBJ2-7; perhaps D is TRBD1 or TRBD2 (6 bases each). Per germline, CDR1 SGHNT and CDR2 YYREEE (reference sequence). V was shortened by 2 bases and J by 4 bases, with 16 bases between the two germline ends. This CDR3 comprises 15 residues. The CDR3 region is CASSFRGASGYEQYF. The DNA of the CDR3 is TGTGCCAGCAGCTTTAGGGGGGCCAGTGGTTACGAGCAGTACTTC.

This chain joins TRBV11-2 and TRBJ2-2; TRBD2 matches 8 bases. V lost 3 bases, J lost 5 bases, and 8 bases stayed unmatched. The CDR3 spans 16 residues. Germline lookup yields CDR1 SGHAT and CDR2 FQNNGV. This CDR3 reads CASSLGTGGRTGELFF. CDR3 bases: TGTGCCAGCAGCTTGGGGACGGGGGGGCGAACCGGGGAGCTGTTTTTT. The variable domain in full, with the rest retrieved from reference TRBV11-2 and TRBJ2-2, is EAGVAQSPRYKIIEKRQSVAFWCNPISGHATLYWYQQILGQGPKLLIQFQNNGVVDDSQLPKDRFSAERLKGVDSTLKIQPAKLEDSAVYLCASSLGTGGRTGELFFGEGSRLTVL.

This clonotype was counted at least ten times. The gene calls are TRBV2 and TRBJ2-1; D not certain. V was clipped by 10 bases and J by 5 bases, with 21 bases between them. Germline values: CDR1 SNHLY, CDR2 FYNNEI. The CDR3 consists of 15 residues. The CDR3 nucleotides are TGTGCCACCCTAGGACGCCCCCCCTCAAACAATGAGCAGTTCTTC. It yields the protein CATLGRPPSNNEQFF.

This clonotype was recorded many times. This rearrangement joins TRBV3-1 to TRBJ1-1; D unclear. Germline V CDR1 and CDR2: LGHDT, YNNKEL (reference sequence). V dropped 2 bases and J dropped 6 bases, with 10 bases sitting between them. The CDR3 covers 13 residues. This CDR3 reads CASSQLRSSEAFF. DNA of the CDR3: TGTGCCAGCAGCCAATTACGGAGTTCTGAAGCTTTCTTT.

The chain has TRBV27 and TRBJ1-6; D might be TRBD1 (5 bases). Germline CDR1 MNHEY, CDR2 SMNVEV (reference sequence). Trimming cost V 3 bases and J 6 bases, with 15 bases left between them. This CDR3 region has 16 residues. The CDR3 loop is CASSFLTGLPNSPLHF. The CDR3 DNA reads TGTGCCAGCAGTTTTTTGACGGGACTGCCTAATTCACCCCTCCACTTT.

The chain links TRBV7-3 to TRBJ1-1; unclear D gene. V lost 3 bases to trimming and J lost 11 bases, with 13 bases between them. Germline V CDR1 and CDR2: SGHTA, FQGTGA. The CDR3 has 12 amino acids. DNA for the CDR3: TGTGCCAGCAGCTTCCCCGGGCGGGAGGCTTTCTTT. It translates to CASSFPGREAFF.

The rearrangement uses TRBV18 and TRBJ1-6, with 7 bases aligning to TRBD1. Germline trimming cut 0 bases from V and 8 bases from J; bases unmatched to any gene: 4. The germline V gene has CDR1 KGHSH and CDR2 LQKENI. This CDR3 is 15 amino acids long. CDR3 sequence: CASSPPTGRHSPLHF. As DNA, the CDR3 is TGTGCCAGCTCACCACCGACAGGGAGGCATTCACCCCTCCACTTT.

This chain connects TRBV5-1 to TRBJ2-5; no definite D call. Looked up from germline, CDR1 is SGHRS and CDR2 is YFSETQ. The CDR3 totals 14 residues. V lost 0 bases, J lost 13 bases, and 19 bases lay in between. Here the CDR3 DNA reads TGCGCCAGCAGCTTGGCGCCCCCCGGCGAGTCGTGGTACTTC. Its translation is CASSLAPPGESWYF.

Ten or more counts support this clonotype. The V call is TRBV7-6, the J call TRBJ1-5; D call uncertain. The V end was cut by 3 bases, the J end by 6 bases, with 6 bases between. CDR1 is SGHVS, CDR2 FNYEAQ, per germline. The CDR3 is made up of 12 amino acids. CDR3 in DNA: TGTGCCAGCAGCTTTAAGGTTCAGCCCCAGCATTTT. Its protein product is CASSFKVQPQHF. The entire variable domain, with the rest obtained from reference TRBV7-6 and TRBJ1-5, is as follows: GAGVSQSPRYKVTKRGQDVALRCDPISGHVSLYWYRQALGQGPEFLTYFNYEAQQDKSGLPNDRFSAERPEGSISTLTIQRTEQRDSAMYRCASSFKVQPQHFGDGTRLSIL.

The V and J genes are TRBV4-3 and TRBJ2-2; D remains ambiguous. This CDR3 has 13 amino acids. V was cut by 0 bases and J by 1 base, with 0 bases left in between. Germline assignment: CDR1 LGHNA and CDR2 YSLEER. CDR3 nucleotides: TGCGCCAGCAGCCAAGAGAACACCGGGGAGCTGTTTTTT. Amino acid sequence: CASSQENTGELFF.

The rearrangement links TRBV11-2 to TRBJ1-6; D possibly corresponds to TRBD1 (5 bases). The CDR3 totals 16 residues. Germline V gene lookup returns CDR1 SGHAT and CDR2 FQNNGV. Trimming stripped 5 bases from V and 9 bases from J, with 20 bases between. For the CDR3, the DNA is TGTGCCAGCAGCCCAAGCGCCGGGGGTAACGGTTCACCCCTCCACTTT. Its translation is CASSPSAGGNGSPLHF.

The J gene is TRBJ2-1, the V gene TRBV5-1; D may match TRBD1 or TRBD2 (5 bases each). The V end was cut by 4 bases, the J end by 0 bases, with 11 bases between. Germline loops: CDR1 SGHRS, CDR2 YFSETQ. This CDR3 comprises 15 residues. The CDR3 sequence: CASSGTQSSYNEQFF. The CDR3 DNA reads as TGCGCCAGCAGCGGGACGCAAAGCTCCTACAATGAGCAGTTCTTC.

This clonotype has more than one count but fewer than ten. J is TRBJ2-5 and V is TRBV20-1, with 8 bases fitting TRBD2. The CDR3 length is 15 residues. Germline-derived CDR1 and CDR2 are DFQATT and SNEGSKA (reference sequence). Trimming cost V 5 bases and J 4 bases; bases outside gene matches: 12. In DNA form, the CDR3 reads TGCAGTGCTCCCTCGGGAGGACTAGCTGTAGAGACCCAGTACTTC. This sequence encodes CSAPSGGLAVETQYF.